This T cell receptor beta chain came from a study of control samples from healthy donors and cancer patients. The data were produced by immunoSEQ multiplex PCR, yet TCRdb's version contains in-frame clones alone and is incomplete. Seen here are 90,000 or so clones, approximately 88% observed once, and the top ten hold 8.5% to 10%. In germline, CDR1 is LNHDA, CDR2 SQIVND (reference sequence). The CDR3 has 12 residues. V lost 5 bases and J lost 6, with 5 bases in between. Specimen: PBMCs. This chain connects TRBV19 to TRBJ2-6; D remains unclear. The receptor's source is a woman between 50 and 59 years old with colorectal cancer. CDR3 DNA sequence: TGTGCCAGTAGTCAGGTGGCCAACGTCCTGACTTTC. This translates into CASSQVANVLTF.